This T cell receptor beta chain was recorded in a study of identical twins. Findings and caveats of the study: With beta out-of-frame sequences, excess sharing by twins was weaker. Insertions ran lower in abundant cord blood beta clonotypes, though not in memory repertoires.

The CDR3 is 16 amino acids. Germline values: CDR1 SGHDT, CDR2 YYEEEE. The V gene lost 4 bases and the J gene lost 3 bases, with 19 bases spanning the gap. In its sample, this clonotype was seen many times. Its specificity is unknown. A universal primer site arose from template switching, and cDNA bore unique molecular identifiers. Each CDR3 protein gets one entry after TCRdb re-called the 5' RACE reads with MiXCR. The sample holds roughly 690,000 distinct CDR3 sequences; around 6% are singletons and the top ten take roughly 2%. This rearrangement joins TRBV5-6 to TRBJ1-1, with D perhaps matching TRBD1 (5 bases). The TCR comes from a man younger than 30 in good health. Sequenced: naive T cells sorted from blood. CDR3: CASSDKGSLGDTEAFF. The CDR3, as DNA: TGTGCCAGCAGCGACAAGGGGAGCTTGGGGGACACTGAAGCTTTCTTT. The full variable domain, its missing parts supplied by reference TRBV5-6 and TRBJ1-1, is DAGVTQSPTHLIKTRGQQVTLRCSPKSGHDTVSWYQQALGQGPQFIFQYYEEEERQRGNFPDRFSGHQFPNYSSELNVNALLLGDSALYLCASSDKGSLGDTEAFFGQGTRLTVV.